This entry describes one TCR beta chain. What it binds is not known. The CDR3 covers 15 residues. Germline trimming cut 1 base from V and 6 bases from J; bases unmatched to any gene: 6. Germline-derived CDR1 and CDR2 are KGHSH and LQKENI. This specimen comes from a study of cytomegalovirus exposure and HLA in healthy donors. Study at large: T cells numbering around 170 million yielded some 120 million unique TCR beta sequences in an earlier analysis. Findings of the study overall: TCR beta V segments were, for the most part, productive about 87% or about 30% of the time in an earlier analysis.

The PCR used 60 Vbeta and 13 Jbeta primers. Repertoires were generated with immunoSEQ multiplex PCR, while TCRdb's copy carries only in-frame clones and drops some. The sample holds under 200,000 clones, approximately 71% seen once. Material for sequencing was PBMCs. The rearrangement uses TRBV18 and TRBJ2-7; the match to TRBD1 covers 10 bases. The clonotype was recovered from a girl aged 10 to 17 in good health and CMV-seronegative. The CDR3 nucleotides are TGTGCCAGCTCACCACGGGGGACAGGGGTGGTCGAGCAGTACTTC. This codes for CASSPRGTGVVEQYF.